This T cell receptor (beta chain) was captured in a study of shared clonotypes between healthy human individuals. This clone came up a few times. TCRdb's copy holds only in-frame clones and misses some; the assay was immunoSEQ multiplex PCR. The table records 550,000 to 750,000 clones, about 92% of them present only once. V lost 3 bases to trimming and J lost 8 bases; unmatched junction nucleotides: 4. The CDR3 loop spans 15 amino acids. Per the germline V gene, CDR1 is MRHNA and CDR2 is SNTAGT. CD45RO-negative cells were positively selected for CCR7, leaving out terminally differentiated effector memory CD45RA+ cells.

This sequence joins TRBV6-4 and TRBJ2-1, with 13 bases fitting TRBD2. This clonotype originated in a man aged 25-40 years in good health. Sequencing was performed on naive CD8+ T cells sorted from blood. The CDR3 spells CASSEGLAGSDEQFF. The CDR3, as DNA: TGTGCCAGCAGTGAGGGACTAGCGGGAAGCGATGAGCAGTTCTTC.